The present T cell receptor (beta chain) was sequenced within a study of cytomegalovirus exposure and HLA in healthy donors. Germline assignment: CDR1 MNHNS and CDR2 SASEGT. Trimming removed 8 bases at V and 4 bases at J, with 18 bases between. The length of the CDR3 is 15 residues. The PCR contained 60 Vbeta and 13 Jbeta primers. This table comes from immunoSEQ multiplex PCR, and its TCRdb copy is limited to in-frame clones, with some not included. The sample holds 110,000 to 150,000 clones, over 75% seen once. Sequencing was performed on PBMCs. The chain has TRBV6-1 and TRBJ1-3, with D perhaps matching TRBD1 (6 bases). The origin of this receptor is a woman aged 25 to 45 in good health and CMV-seronegative. Written as DNA, the CDR3 is TGTGCCAGCCTACTCCTTCAGGGGTTAGGAAACACCATATATTTT. Protein sequence: CASLLLQGLGNTIYF.